These 25 T cell receptor beta chains came from one sample sequenced in a study of blood T cell repertoires in COVID-19. Repertoires were generated with immunoSEQ multiplex PCR, while TCRdb's copy carries only in-frame clones and drops some. The data hold 80,000 to 85,000 clones, with 88% observed a single time. Sequences were obtained from peripheral blood. All receptors derive from a woman of 80 years or more with acute or convalescent COVID-19.

V gene TRBV29-1 combines with J gene TRBJ1-1, with a weak D call TRBD1 (5 bases). The V and J ends lost 7 bases and 1 base respectively, with 7 bases between them. The CDR3 totals 11 residues. The germline CDR1 and CDR2 sequences are SQVTM and ANQGSEA. The CDR3 sequence: CSGQRNTEAFF. Here the CDR3 DNA reads TGCAGCGGACAGAGGAACACTGAAGCTTTCTTT.

The chain combines TRBV12-3 or TRBV12-4 with TRBJ2-7; D may be TRBD1 (6 bases). The CDR3 is made up of 13 amino acids. V lost 6 bases and J lost 2, with 11 bases in between. The CDR3 is CASRSTGTYEQYF. CDR3 sequence (DNA): TGTGCCAGCAGATCGACAGGAACCTACGAGCAGTACTTC.

The V gene is TRBV27, the J gene TRBJ2-1, with 7 bases that match TRBD2. Germline CDR1 and CDR2: MNHEY and SMNVEV (reference sequence). This CDR3 comprises 16 residues. The ends lost 2 bases at V and 6 bases at J; junction bases unmatched: 10. DNA of the CDR3: TGTGCCAGCAGTTTAGGTTCTGGGCGGGAGTTCAATGAGCAGTTCTTC. Its translation: CASSLGSGREFNEQFF.

This sequence joins TRBV7-2 and TRBJ2-6, with D hard to call. The CDR3 is 14 residues long. In germline, CDR1 is SGHTA, CDR2 FQGNSA. V was shortened by 1 base and J by 11 bases, with 12 bases between the two germline ends. The CDR3 here is CASSLEYSNDVLTF. The CDR3 DNA is TGTGCCAGCAGCTTAGAATACTCGAACGACGTCCTGACTTTC.

The CDR3 nucleotides are TGCGCCAGCAGCTTAATACCGGGACAGGGGGACATGAACACTGAAGCTTTCTTT. Its translation: CASSLIPGQGDMNTEAFF. The chain combines TRBV5-1 with TRBJ1-1; TRBD1 aligns across 11 bases. Germline V gene lookup returns CDR1 SGHRS and CDR2 YFSETQ. Losses at the gene ends were 2 bases for V and 0 bases for J; bases not matched to a gene: 9. The CDR3 runs to 18 residues.

The J gene is TRBJ2-7, the V gene TRBV2, with 8 positions matching TRBD1. The CDR3 length is 14 residues. After removal of 6 bases from V and 2 bases from J, the junction contained 6 bases not matched to a gene. Looked up from germline, CDR1 is SNHLY and CDR2 is FYNNEI. The CDR3 here is CASRLQGEAYEQYF. CDR3 sequence (DNA): TGTGCCAGCAGGCTACAGGGGGAGGCCTACGAGCAGTACTTC.

The J gene is TRBJ2-2, the V gene TRBV4-1; 10 nucleotides match TRBD2. The V gene end was trimmed by 3 bases and the J gene end by 4 bases; junction bases not matched to a gene: 5. The CDR3 totals 16 residues. Germline V gene lookup returns CDR1 MGHRA and CDR2 YSYEKL. This chain's CDR3 is CASSHHLAGVTGELFF. The CDR3 region has the DNA TGCGCCAGCAGCCACCATCTAGCGGGAGTCACCGGGGAGCTGTTTTTT.

In this sample, this clone turned up once. The J gene is TRBJ1-2, the V gene TRBV2, with D perhaps matching TRBD1 (6 bases). The germline V and J ends were trimmed by 7 bases and 2 bases, with 14 bases remaining between them. Germline V CDR1 and CDR2: SNHLY, FYNNEI. The CDR3 length is 14 residues. This chain's CDR3 is CASNSGTRNYGYTF. The CDR3 bases are TGTGCCAGCAACTCCGGGACAAGAAACTATGGCTACACCTTC.

The gene calls are TRBV27 and TRBJ1-2, with unresolved D. This CDR3 contains 15 residues. V lost 5 bases and J 4 bases, leaving 17 bases between the germline ends. Germline V gene sequence: CDR1 MNHEY, CDR2 SMNVEV (reference sequence). CDR3 DNA: TGTGCCAGCAGTCCACTACTCGTACCGAGCTATGGCTACACCTTC. This encodes CASSPLLVPSYGYTF.

V and J are TRBV7-9 and TRBJ2-3; 7 positions agree with TRBD1. Losses at the gene ends were 5 bases for V and 4 bases for J; bases not matched to a gene: 12. CDR1 and CDR2 from the germline V gene are SEHNR and FQNEAQ (reference sequence). CDR3 length: 16 amino acids. This CDR3 is CASSPLRQGIADTQYF. Written as DNA, the CDR3 is TGTGCCAGCAGCCCCCTTCGACAGGGCATAGCAGATACGCAGTATTTT.

The chain carries TRBV11-2 and TRBJ1-5, with D maybe TRBD1 (5 bases). The CDR3 runs 15 residues. CDR1 and CDR2 (germline): SGHAT, FQNNGV. V lost 5 bases and J 4 bases, leaving 15 bases between the germline ends. For the CDR3, the DNA is TGTGCCAGCAGCACGGACACAGCCTATAATCAGCCCCAGCATTTT. Residues: CASSTDTAYNQPQHF.

This chain uses TRBV5-1 with TRBJ1-1; no reliable D call. Trimming cost V 3 bases and J 2 bases, with 14 bases left between them. This CDR3 spans 15 amino acids. Germline V lookup: CDR1 SGHRS, CDR2 YFSETQ. CDR3 protein: CASSSGREGNTEAFF. CDR3 sequence (DNA): TGCGCCAGCAGCTCTGGACGGGAAGGTAACACTGAAGCTTTCTTT.

The CDR3 is CASSQSRQGCYEQYF. The CDR3 DNA reads as TGCGCCAGCAGTCAATCTCGGCAGGGGTGCTACGAGCAGTACTTC. The chain has TRBV23-1 and TRBJ2-7; maybe TRBD1 (6 bases). TRBV23-1 is given ORF status, its function remaining uncertain. V was cut by 0 bases and J by 3 bases, with 12 bases left in between. This CDR3 comprises 15 residues.

A few counts support this clone. The genes are TRBV7-9 and TRBJ2-1; no firm D call. CDR3 length: 13 amino acids. CDR1 and CDR2 (germline): SEHNR, FQNEAQ (reference sequence). Trimming cost V 5 bases and J 5 bases, with 10 bases left between them. The CDR3 is CASSPTMDNEQFF. The CDR3, as DNA: TGTGCCAGCAGCCCCACAATGGACAATGAGCAGTTCTTC. Supplemented by reference TRBV7-9 and TRBJ2-1, the full variable domain reads DTGVSQNPRHKITKRGQNVTFRCDPISEHNRLYWYRQTLGQGPEFLTYFQNEAQLEKSRLLSDRFSAERPKGSFSTLEIQRTEQGDSAMYLCASSPTMDNEQFFGPGTRLTVL.

The chain has TRBV5-1 and TRBJ2-5, with D hard to call. Germline V gene sequence: CDR1 SGHRS, CDR2 YFSETQ. The CDR3 extends over 14 amino acids. V lost 0 bases, J lost 1 base, and 7 bases lay in between. The CDR3 loop is CASSLGGPQETQYF. For the CDR3, the DNA is TGCGCCAGCAGCTTGGGTGGGCCCCAAGAGACCCAGTACTTC.

The chain links TRBV5-1 to TRBJ1-6, with 10 bases lining up with TRBD1. The CDR3 loop spans 20 amino acids. The J segment lost 10 bases and the V segment lost 4 bases, leaving 23 bases of the junction unmatched. CDR1 is SGHRS, CDR2 YFSETQ, per germline. This chain's CDR3 is CASSPTSLDRGRDLRSPLHF. The CDR3 nucleotides are TGCGCCAGCAGCCCGACCTCCCTCGACAGGGGGCGCGATCTCCGGTCACCCCTCCACTTT.

The chain recombines TRBV6-6 with TRBJ2-6, with D possibly matching TRBD2 (7 bases). Germline loops: CDR1 MNHNY, CDR2 SVGAGI (reference sequence). The V gene lost 8 bases and the J gene lost 2 bases, with 16 bases spanning the gap. The CDR3 contains 16 residues. CDR3 sequence reads: CASGQGRGAGANVLTF. CDR3 coding DNA: TGTGCCAGCGGTCAAGGGAGGGGGGCTGGGGCCAACGTCCTGACTTTC.

This chain links TRBV7-9 with TRBJ2-7; 7 bases are shared with TRBD2. Looked up from germline, CDR1 is SEHNR and CDR2 is FQNEAQ (reference sequence). The CDR3 extends over 16 amino acids. Germline trimming cut 2 bases from V and 0 bases from J; bases unmatched to any gene: 7. CDR3 sequence (DNA): TGTGCCAGCAGCTTACTGCTTCGGGGGGTCTCCTACGAGCAGTACTTC. Translation: CASSLLLRGVSYEQYF.

The chain couples TRBV29-1 to TRBJ2-7; 7 bases match TRBD1. With 2 bases clipped from V and 3 bases from J, the junction kept 16 bases outside the gene matches. This CDR3 region has 17 residues. In germline, CDR1 is SQVTM, CDR2 ANQGSEA. The CDR3 loop reads CSVEPGQPFVPIYEQYF. CDR3 bases: TGCAGCGTTGAACCGGGACAGCCATTCGTTCCTATCTACGAGCAGTACTTC.

A single count supports this clone. The V call is TRBV3-1 (or the pseudogene TRBV3-2), the J call TRBJ2-5; tentatively, D is TRBD2 (5 bases). V was clipped by 3 bases and J by 8 bases, with 16 bases between them. CDR3 length: 14 amino acids. Germline assignment: CDR1 LGHDT and CDR2 YNNKEL (reference sequence). The CDR3 loop is CASSQMRSGGTQYF. CDR3 sequence (DNA): TGTGCCAGCAGCCAGATGAGGAGCGGCGGCACCCAGTACTTC.

This chain's CDR3 is CASSHPRSGTSGREMNYNEQFF. CDR3 bases: TGTGCCAGCAGCCACCCCAGGTCCGGGACTAGCGGGAGGGAAATGAACTACAATGAGCAGTTCTTC. The V and J genes are TRBV6-2 or TRBV6-3 and TRBJ2-1; TRBD2 matches 16 bases. The CDR3 length is 22 residues. Trimming took 6 bases from V and 3 from J; bases not matched to a gene: 20. CDR1 is MNHEY, CDR2 SVGEGT, per germline.

This clone was counted a few times. The chain joins TRBV7-9 to TRBJ2-7; D gene unclear. Germline V gene data show CDR1 as SEHNR and CDR2 as FQNEAQ (reference sequence). The CDR3 is 12 residues long. V was cut by 1 base and J by 6 bases, with 7 bases left in between. DNA of the CDR3: TGTGCCAGCAGCTTAGTCCTAGGCGAGCAGTACTTC. This codes for CASSLVLGEQYF.

The chain carries TRBV2 and TRBJ1-3; D unresolved. CDR3 length equals 12 residues. Deletions cut 9 bases from V and 0 bases from J, with 6 bases between. Germline V gene sequence: CDR1 SNHLY, CDR2 FYNNEI. The CDR3 reads CASDISGNTIYF. The CDR3 DNA follows: TGTGCCAGTGACATCTCTGGAAACACCATATATTTT.

This chain joins TRBV20-1 and TRBJ2-1; D is undetermined. This CDR3 is built from 10 residues. Germline CDR1 reads DFQATT; CDR2 reads SNEGSKA (reference sequence). Trimming pared 5 bases from V and 7 bases from J, leaving 6 bases between. CDR3 amino acids: CSAPKNEQFF. The DNA for the CDR3 is TGCAGTGCTCCCAAAAATGAGCAGTTCTTC.

The rearrangement joins TRBV30 to TRBJ2-2; the match to TRBD2 covers 8 bases. From germline, CDR1 is GTSNPN and CDR2 SVGIG (reference sequence). The V and J ends lost 5 bases and 4 bases, in that order; junction bases with no gene match: 9. The CDR3 has 15 amino acids. Here the CDR3 DNA reads TGTGCCTGGGATCGGAGTAGCGGGGCCACCGGGGAGCTGTTTTTT. It translates to CAWDRSSGATGELFF.